The 5 T cell receptor beta chains reported below all come from one sample, sequenced in a study of cytomegalovirus exposure and HLA in healthy donors. The study ran its PCR with 60 Vbeta and 13 Jbeta primers. Produced via immunoSEQ multiplex PCR; TCRdb's table is partial and in-frame only. The sample consists of roughly 89,000 clones, 65% of them appearing once. Material for sequencing was PBMCs. Receptor source: a woman in her forties or fifties in good health and CMV-seropositive.

The chain links TRBV15 to TRBJ1-3; 7 bases align to TRBD1. V lost 0 bases and J lost 9; bases outside the gene matches: 5. The CDR3 is 14 residues long. The germline CDR1 and CDR2 sequences are LNHNV and YYDKDF (reference sequence). The CDR3 protein is CATSRDSGGSTIYF. The DNA of the CDR3 is TGTGCCACCAGCAGAGATTCAGGGGGGAGCACCATATATTTT. The full variable domain, with the rest looked up from reference TRBV15 and TRBJ1-3, is DAMVIQNPRYQVTQFGKPVTLSCSQTLNHNVMYWYQQKSSQAPKLLFHYYDKDFNNEADTPDNFQSRRPNTSFCFLDIRSPGLGDTAMYLCATSRDSGGSTIYFGEGSWLTVV.

The chain combines TRBV10-2 with TRBJ1-2; 8 bases align to TRBD1. CDR1 and CDR2 (germline): WSHSY, SAAADI. The CDR3 consists of 16 residues. Germline trimming cut 0 bases from V and 3 bases from J; bases unmatched to any gene: 6. CDR3 loop: CASSESPDRGYYGYTF. CDR3 DNA: TGCGCCAGCAGTGAGTCACCCGACAGGGGATACTATGGCTACACCTTC.

The V call is TRBV1, the J call TRBJ1-5; the listed D gene, TRBD1, was not tested against the DNA. TRBV1 is a pseudogene locus. The CDR3 covers 16 residues. The DNA for the CDR3 is TGCACCAGCAGCCCCCTGAGGGACACTGCTAATCAGCCCCAGCATTTT. Protein: CTSSPLRDTANQPQHF.

The genes are TRBV9 and TRBJ2-7; 9 positions agree with TRBD1. Germline loops: CDR1 SGDLS, CDR2 YYNGEE. This CDR3 is 14 amino acids long. Trimming cost V 4 bases and J 7 bases; bases outside gene matches: 9. CDR3 loop: CASSPRTGVSEQYF. CDR3 coding DNA: TGTGCCAGCAGCCCGAGGACAGGGGTGAGTGAGCAGTACTTC. The whole variable domain, filled in from reference TRBV9 and TRBJ2-7, reads DSGVTQTPKHLITATGQRVTLRCSPRSGDLSVYWYQQSLDQGLQFLIQYYNGEERAKGNILERFSAQQFPDLHSELNLSSLELGDSALYFCASSPRTGVSEQYFGPGTRLTVT.

This clone occurred once. The chain is built from TRBV2 and TRBJ2-5; D ambiguous. Germline CDR1 reads SNHLY; CDR2 reads FYNNEI. V was shortened by 3 bases and J by 5 bases, with 10 bases between the two germline ends. The CDR3 loop spans 13 amino acids. The CDR3 bases are TGTGCCAGCAGTGAGGCCCGCAGGGAGACCCAGTACTTC. It codes for CASSEARRETQYF.